This T cell receptor beta chain was documented in a study of CD8 T cells in ankylosing spondylitis. Study-wide points: It appeared that ankylosing spondylitis blood was characterized by a TCR beta motif of seven or eight highly homologous variants.

TCRdb re-analysed the 5' RACE reads in MiXCR, keeping a single row per CDR3 protein. The sample has roughly 130,000 distinct CDR3 sequences; approximately 9.7% are singletons. This clonotype was found many times. As yet, its antigen is unknown. The sequenced material came from blood, either unsorted or a sorted T cell fraction (not recorded which). This TCR was recovered from a male donor with ankylosing spondylitis or in good health (not recorded which).

CDR3 sequence: CASSGGAGTSSLTDTQYF. CDR3 sequence (DNA): TGCGCCAGCAGCGGGGGGGCCGGGACTAGTTCTTTGACAGATACGCAGTATTTT. V usage is TRBV5-1 and J usage is TRBJ2-3, with 8 bases matching TRBD2. Germline assignment: CDR1 SGHRS and CDR2 YFSETQ. J gave up 3 bases and V 4 bases, and 16 bases lay outside the gene matches. This CDR3 has 18 amino acids.